The 10 T cell receptor beta chains below were found in one sample sequenced in a study of cytomegalovirus exposure and HLA in healthy donors. The PCR had 60 Vbeta and 13 Jbeta primers. Clones were sequenced by immunoSEQ multiplex PCR, and TCRdb holds only the in-frame ones, with some missing. Among more than 140,000 clones listed, roughly 87% were seen once. The sample comprised PBMCs. These receptors originate from a man younger than 45 in good health and CMV-seropositive.

The chain employs TRBV29-1 and TRBJ1-1, with D perhaps TRBD1 (5 bases). This CDR3 spans 11 amino acids. Trimming removed 5 bases at V and 6 bases at J, with 10 bases between. The germline gives CDR1 SQVTM, CDR2 ANQGSEA. The CDR3 protein is CSVLRVAEAFF. CDR3 nucleotides: TGCAGCGTTCTCAGGGTGGCTGAAGCTTTCTTT.

The chain is built from TRBV9 and TRBJ1-2; 9 bases are a match to TRBD1. The CDR3 contains 16 residues. Germline CDR1 and CDR2: SGDLS and YYNGEE. V lost 1 base and J lost 4; bases outside the gene matches: 8. The CDR3 nucleotides are TGTGCCAGCAGCGTAACTCCTACAGGGGGCCCCTATGGCTACACCTTC. Translation gives CASSVTPTGGPYGYTF. Based on the CDR3 plus reference TRBV9 and TRBJ1-2, the full variable domain is DSGVTQTPKHLITATGQRVTLRCSPRSGDLSVYWYQQSLDQGLQFLIQYYNGEERAKGNILERFSAQQFPDLHSELNLSSLELGDSALYFCASSVTPTGGPYGYTFGSGTRLTVV.

V and J are TRBV30 and TRBJ1-2, with 9 bases identical to TRBD1. Trimming at V came to 5 bases and at J to 6 bases, leaving 7 bases not matched to a gene. Germline V gene data show CDR1 as GTSNPN and CDR2 as SVGIG (reference sequence). The CDR3 spans 13 residues. The CDR3 sequence is CAWYRDRVDGYTF. The CDR3 DNA sequence: TGTGCCTGGTACCGGGACAGGGTCGATGGCTACACCTTC.

The chain carries TRBV6-5 and TRBJ1-5; 7 bases are a match to TRBD1. Looked up from germline, CDR1 is MNHEY and CDR2 is SVGAGI. V trimming: 5 bases; J trimming: 6 bases; junction bases outside the gene matches: 7. The CDR3 is 14 residues long. In DNA form, the CDR3 reads TGTGCCAGCAGTGTTTACAGGGGAGGTCAGCCCCAGCATTTT. It encodes CASSVYRGGQPQHF.

This clone was detected once. The CDR3 is CAWSRDRDNEQYF. The CDR3 region has the DNA TGTGCCTGGAGTAGGGACAGGGATAACGAGCAGTACTTC. The V and J genes are TRBV30 and TRBJ2-7, with 9 bases lining up with TRBD1. Germline CDR1 GTSNPN, CDR2 SVGIG (reference sequence). CDR3 length: 13 residues. V shed 2 bases, J shed 5 bases, and the junction held 4 bases outside the gene matches.

This clone was recorded a few times. The chain employs TRBV15 and TRBJ2-1; possible D gene TRBD2, 5 bases. The germline V gene encodes CDR1 LNHNV and CDR2 YYDKDF (reference sequence). V lost 3 bases and J 4 bases, leaving 13 bases between the germline ends. The CDR3 loop spans 15 amino acids. CDR3 in DNA: TGTGCCACCAGCAGCGGGCTGACTATTTACAATGAGCAGTTCTTC. This codes for CATSSGLTIYNEQFF.

J is TRBJ2-7 and V is TRBV5-4, with D possibly being TRBD1 (5 bases). In germline, CDR1 is SGHNT, CDR2 YYREEE (reference sequence). This CDR3 is 13 amino acids long. V was trimmed by 4 bases and J by 2 bases, leaving 10 bases between them. The CDR3 sequence is CASSNPTAYEQYF. CDR3 in DNA: TGTGCCAGCAGCAACCCGACAGCCTACGAGCAGTACTTC.

The rearrangement joins TRBV7-9 to TRBJ1-4, with no clear D. Germline V CDR1 and CDR2: SEHNR, FQNEAQ (reference sequence). The CDR3 runs to 17 residues. The V gene lost 1 base and the J gene lost 0 bases, with 12 bases spanning the gap. The CDR3 region is CASSLGTRVSTNEKLFF. Written as DNA, the CDR3 is TGTGCCAGCAGCTTAGGCACTAGAGTTTCAACTAATGAAAAACTGTTTTTT.

The V and J genes are TRBV7-2 and TRBJ2-5; TRBD2 aligns across 10 bases. The CDR3 contains 16 residues. V was pared by 6 bases and J by 5 bases, with 12 bases of the junction left unmatched. Germline CDR1 and CDR2: SGHTA and FQGNSA. CDR3 sequence (DNA): TGTGCCAGCAGGATCCTTAGCGGGGGGCCCGGGGAGACCCAGTACTTC. It specifies CASRILSGGPGETQYF.

Only one count was recorded for this clone. The V gene is TRBV5-1, the J gene TRBJ1-6, with TRBD1 matching over 10 bases. CDR3 length: 14 residues. The V segment lost 0 bases and the J segment 9 bases; nucleotides outside the gene matches: 0. Germline V CDR1 and CDR2: SGHRS, YFSETQ. The CDR3 nucleotides are TGCGCCAGCAGCTTGGGGGACAGGGGTTCACCCCTCCACTTT. It translates to CASSLGDRGSPLHF.